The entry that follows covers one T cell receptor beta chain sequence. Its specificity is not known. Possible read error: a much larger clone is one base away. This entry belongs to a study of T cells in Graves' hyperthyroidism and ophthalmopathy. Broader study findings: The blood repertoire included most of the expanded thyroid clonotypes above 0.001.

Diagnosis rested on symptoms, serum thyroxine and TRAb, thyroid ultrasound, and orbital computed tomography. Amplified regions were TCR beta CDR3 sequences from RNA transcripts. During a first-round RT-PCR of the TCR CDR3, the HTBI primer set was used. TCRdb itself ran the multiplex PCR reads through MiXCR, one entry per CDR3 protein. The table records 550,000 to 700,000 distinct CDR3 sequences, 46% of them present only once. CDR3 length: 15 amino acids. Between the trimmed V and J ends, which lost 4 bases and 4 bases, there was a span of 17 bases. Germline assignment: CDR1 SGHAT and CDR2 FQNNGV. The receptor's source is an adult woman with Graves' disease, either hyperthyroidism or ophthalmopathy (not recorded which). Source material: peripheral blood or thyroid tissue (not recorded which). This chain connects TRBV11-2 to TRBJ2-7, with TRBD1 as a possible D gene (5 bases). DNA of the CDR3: TGTGCCAGCAGCTCAGATCTGGGGCAGTTTTACGAGCAGTACTTC. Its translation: CASSSDLGQFYEQYF.